The T cell receptor beta chain under discussion was sequenced for a study of T cell responses to AZD1222 COVID-19 vaccine. Whole-study context: The analysis combined second doses at about 4 or about 12 weeks. Study results and limitations: Nearly half of spike-specific TCRs reportedly target variant regions that are unmutated in the B.1.351 and B.1.1.7 variants. Spike-specific TCR breadth and depth grew following two AZD1222 doses. White British donors predominated, females outnumbered males, and clonal diversity was possibly underestimated.

Assay: immunoSEQ multiplex PCR; the TCRdb copy retains only in-frame clones and omits some. This table has 200,000 to 300,000 clones, 80% to 95% appearing once. Notes on this clone: As yet, its antigen is unknown.

Here the sequenced sample was peripheral blood, taken on day 0 of AZD1222 vaccination. The clonotype comes from an adult in good health.

For the CDR3, the DNA is TGTGCCAGCAGATTAACAGGGGGCTCAGTCCTGAACACTGAAGCTTTCTTT. Protein sequence: CASRLTGGSVLNTEAFF. The genes are TRBV28 and TRBJ1-1; 9 nucleotides align to TRBD1. Germline V gene lookup returns CDR1 MDHEN and CDR2 SYDVKM. The CDR3 spans 17 residues. V shed 6 bases and J 0 bases; nucleotides not matched to a gene: 11.